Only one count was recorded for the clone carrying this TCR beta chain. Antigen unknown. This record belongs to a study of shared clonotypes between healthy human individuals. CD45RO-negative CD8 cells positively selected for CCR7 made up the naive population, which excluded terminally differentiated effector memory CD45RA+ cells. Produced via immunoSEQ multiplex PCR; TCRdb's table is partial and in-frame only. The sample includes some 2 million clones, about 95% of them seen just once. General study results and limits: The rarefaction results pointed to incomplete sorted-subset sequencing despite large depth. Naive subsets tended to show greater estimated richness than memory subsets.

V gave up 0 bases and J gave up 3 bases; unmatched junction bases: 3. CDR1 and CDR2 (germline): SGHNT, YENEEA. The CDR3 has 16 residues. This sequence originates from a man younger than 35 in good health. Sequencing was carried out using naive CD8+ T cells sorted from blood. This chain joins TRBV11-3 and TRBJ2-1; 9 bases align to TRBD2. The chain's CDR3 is CASSLEGTSNYNEQFF. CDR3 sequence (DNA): TGTGCCAGCAGCTTAGAAGGGACTAGCAACTACAATGAGCAGTTCTTC.